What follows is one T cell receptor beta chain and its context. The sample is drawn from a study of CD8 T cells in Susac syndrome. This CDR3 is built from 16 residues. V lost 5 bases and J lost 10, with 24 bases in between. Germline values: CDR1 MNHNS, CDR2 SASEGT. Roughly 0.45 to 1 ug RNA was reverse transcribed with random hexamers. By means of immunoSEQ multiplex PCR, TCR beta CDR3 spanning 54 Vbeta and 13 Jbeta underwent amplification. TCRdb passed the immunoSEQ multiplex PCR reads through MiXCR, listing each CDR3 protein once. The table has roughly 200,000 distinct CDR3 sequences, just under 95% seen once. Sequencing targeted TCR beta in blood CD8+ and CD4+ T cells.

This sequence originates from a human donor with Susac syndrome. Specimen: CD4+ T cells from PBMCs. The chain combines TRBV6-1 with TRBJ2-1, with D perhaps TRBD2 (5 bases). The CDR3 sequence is CASSRRNSGTQSEQFF. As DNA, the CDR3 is TGTGCCAGCAGTCGTCGGAACAGCGGCACCCAAAGCGAGCAGTTCTTC.